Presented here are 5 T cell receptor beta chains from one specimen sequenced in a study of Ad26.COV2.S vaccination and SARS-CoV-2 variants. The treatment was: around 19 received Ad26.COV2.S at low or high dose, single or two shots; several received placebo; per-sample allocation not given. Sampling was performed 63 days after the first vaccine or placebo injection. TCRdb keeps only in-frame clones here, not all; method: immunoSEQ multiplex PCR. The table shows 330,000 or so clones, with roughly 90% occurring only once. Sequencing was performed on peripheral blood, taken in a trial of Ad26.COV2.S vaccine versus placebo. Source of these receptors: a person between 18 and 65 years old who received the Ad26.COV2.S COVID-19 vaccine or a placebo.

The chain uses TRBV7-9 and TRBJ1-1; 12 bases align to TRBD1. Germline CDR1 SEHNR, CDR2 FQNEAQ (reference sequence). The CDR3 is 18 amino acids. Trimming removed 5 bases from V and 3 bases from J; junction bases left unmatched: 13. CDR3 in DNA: TGTGCCAGCAGCCTAGGGACAGGGGGCGGTTCGTTGGACACTGAAGCTTTCTTT. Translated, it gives CASSLGTGGGSLDTEAFF.

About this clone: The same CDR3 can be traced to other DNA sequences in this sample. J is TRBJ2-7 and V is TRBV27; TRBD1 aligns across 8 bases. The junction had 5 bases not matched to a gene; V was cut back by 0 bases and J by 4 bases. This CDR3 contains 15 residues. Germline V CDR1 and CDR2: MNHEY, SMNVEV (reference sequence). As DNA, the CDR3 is TGTGCCAGCAGTTTATCCGGGACAGGAGCTTACGAGCAGTACTTC. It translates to CASSLSGTGAYEQYF.

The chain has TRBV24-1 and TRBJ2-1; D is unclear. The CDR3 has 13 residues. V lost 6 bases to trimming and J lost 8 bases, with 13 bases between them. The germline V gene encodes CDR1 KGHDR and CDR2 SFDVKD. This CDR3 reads CATSNRDSYEQFF. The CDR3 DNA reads TGTGCCACCAGTAACCGAGACTCCTATGAGCAGTTCTTC.

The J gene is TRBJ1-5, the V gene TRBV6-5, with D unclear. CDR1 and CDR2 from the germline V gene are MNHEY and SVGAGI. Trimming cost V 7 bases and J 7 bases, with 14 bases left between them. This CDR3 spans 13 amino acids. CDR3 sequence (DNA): TGTGCCAGCACAGGAGAAAGATGGCAGCCCCAGCATTTT. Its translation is CASTGERWQPQHF.

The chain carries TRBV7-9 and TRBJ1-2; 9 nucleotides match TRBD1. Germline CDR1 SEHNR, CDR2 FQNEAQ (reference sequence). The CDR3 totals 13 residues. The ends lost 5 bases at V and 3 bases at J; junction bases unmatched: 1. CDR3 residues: CASSRTGDYGYTF. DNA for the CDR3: TGTGCCAGCAGCCGGACAGGGGACTATGGCTACACCTTC.